A single sample is the source of the 12 T cell receptor beta chains below, sequenced in a study of blood T cell repertoires in COVID-19 (dated by TCRdb to 2019 to 2021). The library was produced with the immunoSEQ multiplex PCR assay. What TCRdb holds here is the immuneACCESS table cut down to in-frame rearrangements. Part of the clones is not present; checked against another copy, under half of the missing clones reflect an unresolved V gene, and the others are unexplained. Across this sample there are hundreds of thousands of clones, with nearly 90% seen only once. Of the sample, more than 12% falls within the top ten clones. The sample taken for sequencing was PBMCs or T cells enriched from blood (not recorded which). The source is a man aged 30 to 39 who had been exposed to COVID-19.

This sequence joins TRBV4-3 and TRBJ1-1, with D possibly matching TRBD1 (5 bases). Looked up from germline, CDR1 is LGHNA and CDR2 is YSLEER. The CDR3 runs to 14 residues. V dropped 0 bases and J dropped 5 bases, with 10 bases sitting between them. The CDR3 loop reads CASSQDGGVTEAFF. The CDR3 coding sequence is TGCGCCAGCAGCCAAGATGGGGGGGTTACTGAAGCTTTCTTT.

V usage is TRBV11-3 and J usage is TRBJ2-5; D ambiguous. The CDR3 is 13 amino acids. The germline V gene has CDR1 SGHNT and CDR2 YENEEA. The germline V and J ends were trimmed by 0 bases and 2 bases, with 4 bases remaining between them. The CDR3 here is CASSLDQQETQYF. The CDR3 nucleotides read TGTGCCAGCAGCTTAGATCAGCAAGAGACCCAGTACTTC.

The chain uses TRBV5-4 and TRBJ2-5, with D perhaps TRBD2 (5 bases). Trimming took 4 bases from V and 4 from J, leaving 14 bases between them. Germline lookup yields CDR1 SGHNT and CDR2 YYREEE (reference sequence). CDR3 size: 14 residues. In DNA, the CDR3 is TGTGCCAGCAGCCCCCCTAGGGAGCGAGAGACCCAGTACTTC. It codes for CASSPPRERETQYF.

In regard to this clone: Other DNA sequences of this sample code for an identical CDR3. This chain joins TRBV7-9 and TRBJ1-3; D is ambiguous. V dropped 0 bases and J dropped 0 bases, with 6 bases sitting between them. CDR3 length: 15 residues. CDR1 is SEHNR, CDR2 FQNEAQ, per germline (reference sequence). The CDR3 nucleotides are TGTGCCAGCAGCTTAGCCGTTAGCTCTGGAAACACCATATATTTT. Amino acids: CASSLAVSSGNTIYF.

V gene TRBV6-2 or TRBV6-3 combines with J gene TRBJ2-7; the D gene is possibly TRBD1 (6 bases). CDR1 is MNHEY, CDR2 SVGEGT, per germline. Deletions cut 3 bases from V and 5 bases from J, with 11 bases between. The length of the CDR3 is 13 residues. The CDR3 loop reads CASSYDRPDEQYF. The CDR3 region has the DNA TGTGCCAGCAGTTATGACAGGCCGGACGAGCAGTACTTC.

The rearrangement links TRBV29-1 to TRBJ1-1; D not certain. Germline CDR1 reads SQVTM; CDR2 reads ANQGSEA. The CDR3 has 13 residues. V was clipped by 7 bases and J by 2 bases, with 14 bases between them. CDR3: CSAEGSRNTEAFF. The CDR3 DNA follows: TGCAGCGCCGAGGGCAGTAGAAACACTGAAGCTTTCTTT.

The CDR3 bases are TGCGCCAGCAGCTTGGACAGGGTAGAGACCCAGTACTTC. Amino acids: CASSLDRVETQYF. V is TRBV5-1 and J is TRBJ2-5; possible D gene TRBD1, 6 bases. The CDR3 loop spans 13 amino acids. CDR1 and CDR2 from the germline V gene are SGHRS and YFSETQ. Trimming shortened V by 0 bases and J by 4 bases, and 7 bases separated the two germline ends.

The chain recombines TRBV5-1 with TRBJ1-5; D gene ambiguous. The CDR3 consists of 14 residues. The ends were cut back, 2 bases at V and 0 bases at J, with 6 bases in the middle. Germline lookup yields CDR1 SGHRS and CDR2 YFSETQ. The CDR3: CASSLENSNQPQHF. The CDR3 DNA reads TGCGCCAGCAGCTTAGAGAATAGCAATCAGCCCCAGCATTTT.

The chain employs TRBV6-1 and TRBJ2-1, with a tentative D call TRBD1 (5 bases). Germline CDR1 MNHNS, CDR2 SASEGT. V lost 0 bases, J lost 4 bases, and 10 bases lay in between. The CDR3 is 15 residues long. The CDR3 here is CASSEADNPYNEQFF. The CDR3 region has the DNA TGTGCCAGCAGTGAAGCGGACAACCCATACAATGAGCAGTTCTTC.

This chain uses TRBV7-2 with TRBJ2-3; 7 bases line up with TRBD2. The V and J ends lost 1 base and 8 bases, in that order; junction bases with no gene match: 3. The CDR3 has 13 residues. The germline V gene encodes CDR1 SGHTA and CDR2 FQGNSA. CDR3 sequence: CASSLGREGTQYF. CDR3 DNA: TGTGCCAGCAGCTTAGGAAGGGAGGGTACGCAGTATTTT.

This chain links TRBV5-1 with TRBJ1-1, with D perhaps matching TRBD1 (5 bases). V was shortened by 5 bases and J by 7 bases, with 12 bases between the two germline ends. This CDR3 contains 12 residues. The germline gives CDR1 SGHRS, CDR2 YFSETQ. The CDR3 protein is CASRFQGNEAFF. The CDR3 nucleotides are TGCGCCAGCAGATTCCAGGGTAATGAAGCTTTCTTT.

The chain has TRBV18 and TRBJ1-2; TRBD1 agrees at 7 bases. Germline V CDR1 and CDR2: KGHSH, LQKENI. This CDR3 comprises 15 residues. V trimming: 0 bases; J trimming: 0 bases; junction bases outside the gene matches: 1. This CDR3 reads CASSPPGQANYGYTF. The CDR3 DNA sequence: TGTGCCAGCTCACCACCCGGACAGGCTAACTATGGCTACACCTTC. The whole variable domain, filled in from reference TRBV18 and TRBJ1-2, reads NAGVMQNPRHLVRRRGQEARLRCSPMKGHSHVYWYRQLPEEGLKFMVYLQKENIIDESGMPKERFSAEFPKEGPSILRIQQVVRGDSAAYFCASSPPGQANYGYTFGSGTRLTVV.